The 6 T cell receptor beta chains below all came from one sample that was sequenced in a study of a mutant IDH1 vaccine in newly diagnosed glioma. TCRdb's table, derived via immunoSEQ multiplex PCR, lists solely in-frame clones and lacks some. The data hold 45,000 to 55,000 clones, with around 78% observed a single time. Their antigen targets remain unknown. Noted time point: week 5, during vaccination. Topical imiquimod was applied with each vaccine dose, which held 300 ug of mutant IDH1 20-mer peptide. Here the sequenced sample was PBMCs, taken from a glioma patient whose treatment included an IDH1 peptide vaccine. These TCRs come from a woman aged 40 to 50 with glioma.

The V call is TRBV9, the J call TRBJ1-1; TRBD1 matches 8 bases. V shed 4 bases, J shed 10 bases, and the junction held 9 bases outside the gene matches. This CDR3 region has 13 residues. CDR1 and CDR2 (germline): SGDLS, YYNGEE. CDR3 DNA sequence: TGTGCCAGCAGCCCGAGCAGGGGGCGGGGAGCTTTCTTT. Amino acids: CASSPSRGRGAFF.

V and J are TRBV6-7 and TRBJ2-3; D tentatively reads TRBD1 or TRBD2 (5 bases each). TRBV6-7 is designated an ORF whose function remains uncertain. V lost 6 bases and J 2 bases, leaving 15 bases between the germline ends. This CDR3 is built from 15 residues. CDR3 sequence: CASSSSGRVTDTQYF. CDR3 DNA: TGTGCCAGCAGCTCCTCGGGGCGCGTCACAGATACGCAGTATTTT.

The rearrangement joins TRBV19 to TRBJ1-1; TRBD1 agrees at 12 bases. Losses at the gene ends were 3 bases for V and 4 bases for J; bases not matched to a gene: 9. Germline V lookup: CDR1 LNHDA, CDR2 SQIVND (reference sequence). The CDR3 loop spans 17 amino acids. CDR3 loop: CASSINRDRGPGTEAFF. CDR3 bases: TGTGCCAGTAGTATCAACCGGGACAGGGGGCCCGGCACTGAAGCTTTCTTT.

V and J are TRBV5-6 and TRBJ2-2; 10 bases line up with TRBD1. The CDR3 has 14 residues. Per the germline V gene, CDR1 is SGHDT and CDR2 is YYEEEE. Trimming at V came to 10 bases and at J to 3 bases, leaving 6 bases not matched to a gene. Here the CDR3 reads CAGSGTGDTGELFF. In DNA form, the CDR3 reads TGTGCCGGGTCCGGGACAGGGGACACCGGGGAGCTGTTTTTT.

The gene calls are TRBV5-4 and TRBJ2-7, with 7 bases identical to TRBD1. After removal of 4 bases from V and 6 bases from J, the junction contained 10 bases not matched to a gene. CDR3 length: 14 amino acids. The germline CDR1 and CDR2 sequences are SGHNT and YYREEE (reference sequence). The CDR3 is CASSTRTGAPEQYF. The CDR3 DNA is TGTGCCAGCAGCACTAGGACAGGCGCCCCCGAGCAGTACTTC. The full variable domain, with the rest looked up from reference TRBV5-4 and TRBJ2-7, is ETGVTQSPTHLIKTRGQQVTLRCSSQSGHNTVSWYQQALGQGPQFIFQYYREEENGRGNFPPRFSGLQFPNYSSELNVNALELDDSALYLCASSTRTGAPEQYFGPGTRLTVT.

The chain has TRBV6-1 and TRBJ1-2, with 8 nucleotides matching TRBD1. The J segment lost 1 base and the V segment lost 0 bases, leaving 4 bases of the junction unmatched. Germline V gene data show CDR1 as MNHNS and CDR2 as SASEGT. This CDR3 spans 16 amino acids. CDR3 protein: CASSEAHDRGNYGYTF. The CDR3, as DNA: TGTGCCAGCAGTGAAGCGCATGACAGGGGTAACTATGGCTACACCTTC.